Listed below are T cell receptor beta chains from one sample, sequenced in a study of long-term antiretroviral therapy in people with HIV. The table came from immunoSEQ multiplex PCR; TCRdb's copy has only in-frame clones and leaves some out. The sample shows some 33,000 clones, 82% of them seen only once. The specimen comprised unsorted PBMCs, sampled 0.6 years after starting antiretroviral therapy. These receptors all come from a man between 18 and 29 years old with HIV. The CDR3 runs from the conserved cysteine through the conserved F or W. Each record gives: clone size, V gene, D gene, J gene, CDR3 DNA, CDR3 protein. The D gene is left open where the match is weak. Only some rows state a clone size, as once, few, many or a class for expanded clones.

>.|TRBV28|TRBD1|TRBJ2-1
TGTGCCAGCAGTTCCACGGACAGGGAGCAGTTCTTC
CASSSTDREQFF
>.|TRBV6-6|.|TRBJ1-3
TGTGCCAGCAGTTATCTATCCGAGGGGACTGGAAACACCATATATTTT
CASSYLSEGTGNTIYF
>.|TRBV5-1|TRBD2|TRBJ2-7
TGCGCCAGCAGCTTGGAGTCCCCTAGCGGGTACGAGCAGTACTTC
CASSLESPSGYEQYF
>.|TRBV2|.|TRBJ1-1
TGTGCCAGCAGTAGGGGACGTATAATGAACACTGAAGCTTTCTTT
CASSRGRIMNTEAFF
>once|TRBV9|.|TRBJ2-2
TGTGCCAGCCGAGACGGGGCGGACGGGGAGCTGTTTTTT
CASRDGADGELFF
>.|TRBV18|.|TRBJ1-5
TGTGCCAGCTCACCAGATGGATGGAATCAGCCCCAGCATTTT
CASSPDGWNQPQHF
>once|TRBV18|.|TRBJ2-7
TGTGCCAGCTCACCACGAGGCTACGAGCAGTACTTC
CASSPRGYEQYF
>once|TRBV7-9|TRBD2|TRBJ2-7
TGTGCCAGCAGCTCGGGCGGGAGGGGGTACGACGAGCAGTACTTC
CASSSGGRGYDEQYF
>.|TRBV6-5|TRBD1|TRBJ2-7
TGTGCCAGCAGTTACTCCGGGACAGGGGGCTCCGAGCAGTACTTC
CASSYSGTGGSEQYF
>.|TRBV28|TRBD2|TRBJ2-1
TGTGCCAGCAGACCTCCGACTAGCGTCCGTGCCACCTACAATGAGCAGTTCTTC
CASRPPTSVRATYNEQFF
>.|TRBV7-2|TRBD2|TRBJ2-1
TGTGCCAGCAGCATATCTAGCGGGAGTTCACCGTTCTTC
CASSISSGSSPFF
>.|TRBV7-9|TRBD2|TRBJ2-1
TGTGCCAGCAGCTTAGTACTAGCGGGAGATGAGCAGTTCTTC
CASSLVLAGDEQFF
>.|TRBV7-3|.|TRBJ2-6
TGTGCCAGCAGCTTAACCCCCCGTGGTGGGACTGGGGCCAACGTCCTGACTTTC
CASSLTPRGGTGANVLTF
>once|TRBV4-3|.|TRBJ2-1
TGCGCCAGCAGCCGCGACCCGTACAATGAGCAGTTCTTC
CASSRDPYNEQFF
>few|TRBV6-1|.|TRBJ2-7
TGTGCCAGCAGTGAGTCGGCAGGCGAGCAGTACTTC
CASSESAGEQYF
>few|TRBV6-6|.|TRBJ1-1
TGTGCCAGCATCAAACTGGGCACTGAAGCTTTCTTT
CASIKLGTEAFF
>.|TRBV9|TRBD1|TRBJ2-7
TGTGCCAGCAGCGCCAATGTGGGACAGGGGGCGCTCGAGCAGTACTTC
CASSANVGQGALEQYF
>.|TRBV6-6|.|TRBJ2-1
TGTGCCAGCAGGGACCAGCAAATATACAATGAGCAGTTCTTC
CASRDQQIYNEQFF
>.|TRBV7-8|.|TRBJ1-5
TGTGCCAGCAGCGCCCCCGGGACGGGGAATCAGCCCCAGCATTTT
CASSAPGTGNQPQHF
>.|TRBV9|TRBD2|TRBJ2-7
TGTGCCAGCAGCCCCAGTTATGGCGGGAGGGTTTCGTACGAGCAGTACTTC
CASSPSYGGRVSYEQYF
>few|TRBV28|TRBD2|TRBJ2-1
TGTGCCAGCAGCCCTAGCGGGAGGGCCCTCTATGGGCAGTTCTTC
CASSPSGRALYGQFF
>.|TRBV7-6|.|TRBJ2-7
TGTGCCAGCAGCTCGGGACGGCTGGTTTACGAGCAGTACTTC
CASSSGRLVYEQYF
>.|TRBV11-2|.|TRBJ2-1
TGTGCCAGCAGCTCCACTCGGGTGAATGAGCAGTTCTTC
CASSSTRVNEQFF
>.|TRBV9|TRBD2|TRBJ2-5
TGTGCCAGCAGCGTTTACGGGAGGGCCAGAGAGACCCAGTACTTC
CASSVYGRARETQYF
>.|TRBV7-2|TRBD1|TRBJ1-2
TGTGCCAGCAGCTCCCGGACAGGGGGCTATGGCTACACCTTC
CASSSRTGGYGYTF
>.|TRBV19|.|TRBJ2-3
TGTGCCAGTAGTGATTTAAAGGAGAGCACAGATACGCAGTATTTT
CASSDLKESTDTQYF
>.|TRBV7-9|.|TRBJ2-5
TGTGCCAGCAGCTTATCGGGTCTCCAAGAGACCCAGTACTTC
CASSLSGLQETQYF
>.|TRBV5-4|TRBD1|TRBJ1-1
TGTGCCAGCAGGACAGGGGTGGGGACTGAAGCTTTCTTT
CASRTGVGTEAFF
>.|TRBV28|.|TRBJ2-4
TGTGCCACCTGGGACTCTCTAAACATTCAGTACTTC
CATWDSLNIQYF
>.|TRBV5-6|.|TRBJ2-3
TGTGCCAGCAGCTTGGGGGGCACAGATACGCAGTATTTT
CASSLGGTDTQYF
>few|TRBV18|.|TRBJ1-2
TGTGCCAGCTCACCACCGACGGACGCCTATGGCTACACCTTC
CASSPPTDAYGYTF
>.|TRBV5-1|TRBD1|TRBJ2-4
TGCGCCAGCAGCCCCGGACAGGGTATAGACATTCAGTACTTC
CASSPGQGIDIQYF
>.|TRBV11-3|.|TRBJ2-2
TGTGCCAGCAGCTTCCTCCCAAAATCCGGTGCTTTCACCGGGGAGCTGTTTTTT
CASSFLPKSGAFTGELFF
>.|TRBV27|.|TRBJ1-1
TGTGCCAGCAGTCTCCAGGGCGGGAACACTGAAGCTTTCTTT
CASSLQGGNTEAFF
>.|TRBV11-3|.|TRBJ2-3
TGTGCCAGCAGCTTAGGCACAGATACGCAGTATTTT
CASSLGTDTQYF
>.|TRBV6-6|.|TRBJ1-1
TGTGCCAGCGAGGAGGGGGGCACTGAAGCTTTCTTT
CASEEGGTEAFF
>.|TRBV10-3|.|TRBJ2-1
TGTGCCATCAGTGTGTTTGCGGACAATGAGCAGTTCTTC
CAISVFADNEQFF
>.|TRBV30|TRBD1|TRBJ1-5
TGTGCCTGGGACAGGGGCGATCAGCCCCAGCATTTT
CAWDRGDQPQHF
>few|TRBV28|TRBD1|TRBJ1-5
TGTGCCAGCAGTAACCCAGGGGGACGGCCCCAGCATTTT
CASSNPGGRPQHF
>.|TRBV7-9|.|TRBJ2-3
TGTGCCAGCAGCTCTTCGGTCACAGAAGGGTTAATGGATACGCAGTATTTT
CASSSSVTEGLMDTQYF
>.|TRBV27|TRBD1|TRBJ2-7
TGTGCCAGCAGTTTAATACAGGGGTGGTACGAGCAGTACTTC
CASSLIQGWYEQYF
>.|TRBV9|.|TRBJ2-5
TGTGCCAGCAGCCCCAGACCCCAGGGGGAGACCCAGTACTTC
CASSPRPQGETQYF
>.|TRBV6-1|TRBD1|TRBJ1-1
TGTGCCAGCAGTGCGGGCCAGGGGGGATACACTGAAGCTTTCTTT
CASSAGQGGYTEAFF
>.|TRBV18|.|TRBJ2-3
TGTGCCAGCTCACCCCAGTCAACAGATACGCAGTATTTT
CASSPQSTDTQYF
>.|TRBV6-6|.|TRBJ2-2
TGTGCCAGCAGGGACACAGGAGCGAACACCGGGGAGCTGTTTTTT
CASRDTGANTGELFF